This TCR beta chain is from a study of OX40 agonist ivuxolimab in advanced cancers. Study as a whole: Prior therapy, whether anti-PD-1, anti-PD-L1 or anti-CTLA-4, was allowed, and under 50% had some.

General observations from the study: Expanded clones belonging to CD8+ T cells outnumbered, on average, those of CD4+.

Sequenced by immunoSEQ multiplex PCR; TCRdb stores in-frame clones only, minus some. The sample includes some 110,000 clones, around 93% of them seen just once. A word on this clone: Its antigen is still unknown.

Per the germline V gene, CDR1 is GTSNPN and CDR2 is SVGIG (reference sequence). The CDR3 extends over 18 amino acids. V was pared by 2 bases and J by 7 bases, with 21 bases of the junction left unmatched. The chain uses TRBV30 and TRBJ1-2; TRBD1 matches at 8 bases. This receptor was taken from an adult with an advanced solid tumor such as melanoma, head and neck, liver or kidney cancer. The sample was CD4+ or CD8+ T cells sorted from blood, taken in a trial of the OX40 agonist ivuxolimab. This chain's CDR3 is CAWSTLRDRRTAGVGYTF. For the CDR3, the DNA is TGTGCCTGGAGTACACTCCGGGACAGGAGAACGGCGGGCGTTGGCTACACCTTC.